Presented here are 23 T cell receptor beta chains from one specimen sequenced in a study of blood T cell repertoires in COVID-19. The data were produced by immunoSEQ multiplex PCR, yet TCRdb's version contains in-frame clones alone and is incomplete. The profile covers about 250,000 clones, with approximately 88% appearing a single time and about 0.74% taken by the ten largest. The sequencing input was peripheral blood. The origin of the receptors is a woman in her twenties or thirties with acute or convalescent COVID-19.

This chain uses TRBV19 with TRBJ1-5; no definite D call. V was pared by 5 bases and J by 0 bases, with 11 bases between. Germline V gene data show CDR1 as LNHDA and CDR2 as SQIVND (reference sequence). This CDR3 has 15 residues. CDR3: CASSQTQNSNQPQHF. The CDR3 DNA follows: TGTGCCAGTAGTCAGACTCAAAATAGCAATCAGCCCCAGCATTTT.

This chain connects TRBV11-3 to TRBJ1-1, with unresolved D. Germline-derived CDR1 and CDR2 are SGHNT and YENEEA. The CDR3 runs 11 residues. V was trimmed by 6 bases and J by 6 bases, leaving 8 bases between them. The CDR3 DNA reads TGTGCCAGCAGGAGGGTGGCTGAAGCTTTCTTT. It yields the protein CASRRVAEAFF.

The chain couples TRBV19 to TRBJ1-5; 7 nucleotides align to TRBD1. The CDR3 is made up of 14 amino acids. The junction had 10 bases not matched to a gene; V was cut back by 7 bases and J by 7 bases. Per germline, CDR1 LNHDA and CDR2 SQIVND (reference sequence). CDR3 sequence reads: CASNPGQVQQPQHF. For the CDR3, the DNA is TGTGCCAGTAACCCCGGACAGGTACAGCAGCCCCAGCATTTT.

CDR3 in amino acids: CASSLVRTDFSGNTIYF. The CDR3 DNA sequence: TGTGCCAGCAGCTTAGTAAGGACAGATTTCTCTGGAAACACCATATATTTT. The rearrangement joins TRBV7-8 to TRBJ1-3; the D gene is possibly TRBD1 (6 bases). Trimming pared 1 base from V and 0 bases from J, leaving 13 bases between. Germline CDR1 is SGHVS and CDR2 is FQNEAQ. The CDR3 is 17 residues long.

CDR3 sequence reads: CASSFLALNIQYF. The CDR3 DNA reads TGTGCCAGCAGTTTTCTGGCTCTAAACATTCAGTACTTC. The rearrangement links TRBV12-3 or TRBV12-4 to TRBJ2-4; D not resolved. The V end lost 3 bases, the J end lost 6 bases, and 9 bases lay between the germline ends. The CDR3 covers 13 residues.

The rearrangement links TRBV25-1 to TRBJ1-6; 7 positions agree with TRBD1. Trimming took 4 bases from V and 0 from J; bases not matched to a gene: 3. The CDR3 runs 16 residues. Germline loops: CDR1 MGHDK, CDR2 SYGVNS. DNA for the CDR3: TGTGCCAGCAGTGGGTGGGACAGCTCCTATAATTCACCCCTCCACTTT. Protein product: CASSGWDSSYNSPLHF.

The rearrangement uses TRBV10-2 and TRBJ1-2; possible D gene TRBD1, 6 bases. V lost 9 bases to trimming and J lost 8 bases, with 16 bases between them. The germline V gene has CDR1 WSHSY and CDR2 SAAADI. The CDR3 contains 12 residues. This chain's CDR3 is CASTRGAQGYTF. In DNA, the CDR3 is TGCGCCAGTACCCGGGGGGCGCAGGGCTACACCTTC.

This chain links TRBV7-2 with TRBJ2-3; tentatively, D is TRBD2 (5 bases). Germline V gives CDR1 SGHTA, CDR2 FQGNSA. The CDR3 runs 14 residues. Trimming took 3 bases from V and 10 from J, leaving 17 bases between them. CDR3 bases: TGTGCCAGCAGCTTTCAGAAATCACTAGACCCGCAGTATTTT. Translating gives CASSFQKSLDPQYF.

The genes are TRBV9 and TRBJ2-1; 7 nucleotides line up with TRBD2. The trim removed 4 bases at V and 6 bases at J, leaving 10 bases unmatched. The CDR3 has 15 residues. Per germline, CDR1 SGDLS and CDR2 YYNGEE. DNA for the CDR3: TGTGCCAGCAGCCTTGGCGGGAGAACCACCAATGAGCAGTTCTTC. This codes for CASSLGGRTTNEQFF.

This chain connects TRBV9 to TRBJ2-2; 7 nucleotides align to TRBD1. V lost 4 bases and J lost 2; bases outside the gene matches: 11. Germline V gene lookup returns CDR1 SGDLS and CDR2 YYNGEE. The CDR3 totals 17 residues. The CDR3: CASSPRGRGINTGELFF. The CDR3 DNA is TGTGCCAGCAGCCCCCGGGGCAGGGGGATTAACACCGGGGAGCTGTTTTTT.

The chain joins TRBV18 to TRBJ2-5; D remains ambiguous. Trimming removed 5 bases from V and 4 bases from J, with 14 bases in between. The V gene's germline CDR1 is KGHSH and CDR2 LQKENI. The CDR3 runs 14 residues. The chain's CDR3 is CASSSPGTIETQYF. The DNA for the CDR3 is TGTGCCAGCTCATCCCCTGGCACAATAGAGACCCAGTACTTC.

The rearrangement joins TRBV5-4 to TRBJ1-4; 9 bases are shared with TRBD1. The germline V gene encodes CDR1 SGHNT and CDR2 YYREEE (reference sequence). The length of the CDR3 is 14 residues. Trimming at V came to 5 bases and at J to 5 bases, leaving 4 bases not matched to a gene. The CDR3 region is CASRAGQGNEKLFF. CDR3 in DNA: TGTGCCAGCAGGGCGGGACAGGGAAATGAAAAACTGTTTTTT.

In its sample, this clone was seen once. The V call is TRBV29-1, the J call TRBJ1-1, with TRBD1 identical over 8 bases. The germline V gene has CDR1 SQVTM and CDR2 ANQGSEA. Trimming removed 3 bases from V and 1 base from J; junction bases left unmatched: 1. The CDR3 covers 13 residues. In nucleotides, the CDR3 is TGCAGCGTTGAGACAGGGGCGAACACTGAAGCTTTCTTT. Encoded protein: CSVETGANTEAFF.

The V call is TRBV5-4, the J call TRBJ2-7; 7 bases agree with TRBD1. Germline CDR1 SGHNT, CDR2 YYREEE (reference sequence). CDR3 size: 15 residues. V lost 3 bases and J lost 2; bases outside the gene matches: 8. The CDR3 DNA follows: TGTGCCAGCAGCTCCCCGGGACAGAGAGCCTACGAGCAGTACTTC. This encodes CASSSPGQRAYEQYF.

The chain has TRBV6-5 and TRBJ2-1; weak D call: TRBD2 (6 bases). With 2 bases removed from V and 5 bases from J, the gap between germline ends came to 16 bases. The germline CDR1 and CDR2 sequences are MNHEY and SVGAGI. There are 16 residues in the CDR3. The CDR3 bases are TGTGCCAGCAGTTACGCCGGTTTAGCGGAGAACAATGAGCAGTTCTTC. Protein sequence: CASSYAGLAENNEQFF.

The chain joins TRBV29-1 to TRBJ2-5; TRBD1 might be the D (6 bases). The length of the CDR3 is 12 residues. In germline, CDR1 is SQVTM, CDR2 ANQGSEA. Trimming cost V 4 bases and J 1 base, with 7 bases left between them. The CDR3 region has the DNA TGCAGCGTTGTGGGGGCCCAAGAGACCCAGTACTTC. This gives the protein CSVVGAQETQYF.

In DNA, the CDR3 is TGTGCCAGCAGTGCAACTAGCGGGACACCTTATGGCTACACCTTC. Its protein is CASSATSGTPYGYTF. This chain joins TRBV27 and TRBJ1-2; possibly TRBD1 for D (6 bases). Germline V gene lookup returns CDR1 MNHEY and CDR2 SMNVEV (reference sequence). Trimming took off 5 bases at V and 5 bases at J, with 18 bases between the two ends. This CDR3 has 15 amino acids.

The chain is built from TRBV19 and TRBJ1-2, with TRBD1 matching 8 bases. The germline gives CDR1 LNHDA, CDR2 SQIVND (reference sequence). This CDR3 region has 14 residues. After removal of 8 bases from V and 2 bases from J, the junction contained 7 bases not matched to a gene. The CDR3 here is CASGWTGLNYGYTF. CDR3 DNA sequence: TGTGCCAGTGGCTGGACAGGGCTAAACTATGGCTACACCTTC.

This rearrangement joins TRBV7-9 to TRBJ2-1; TRBD2 aligns across 9 bases. The CDR3 sequence is 19 residues long. Germline CDR1 reads SEHNR; CDR2 reads FQNEAQ (reference sequence). V was clipped by 0 bases and J by 4 bases; unmatched bases: 13. The CDR3, as DNA: TGTGCCAGCAGCTTAGCGTGGTCTAGCGGGATCACCCATTACAATGAGCAGTTCTTC. This codes for CASSLAWSSGITHYNEQFF.

The chain is built from TRBV11-2 and TRBJ2-1; TRBD2 might be the D (6 bases). CDR1 is SGHAT, CDR2 FQNNGV, per germline. V was cut by 4 bases and J by 6 bases, with 16 bases left in between. There are 15 residues in the CDR3. CDR3 loop: CASSYIRGALNEQFF. In DNA form, the CDR3 reads TGTGCCAGCAGCTATATTCGCGGGGCACTCAATGAGCAGTTCTTC.

This chain uses TRBV28 with TRBJ2-6; 7 positions match TRBD2. CDR1 is MDHEN and CDR2 is SYDVKM in the germline V gene. The V gene end was trimmed by 5 bases and the J gene end by 0 bases; junction bases not matched to a gene: 10. The CDR3 length is 18 residues. The CDR3 DNA reads TGTGCCAGCAGTCGAACCCCAGCGGGAAGCTCTGGGGCCAACGTCCTGACTTTC. Translated, it gives CASSRTPAGSSGANVLTF.

The chain uses TRBV7-2 and TRBJ2-1; maybe TRBD2 (7 bases). The CDR3 totals 16 residues. The germline CDR1 and CDR2 sequences are SGHTA and FQGNSA. Trimming shortened V by 6 bases and J by 6 bases, and 21 bases separated the two germline ends. The CDR3, as DNA: TGTGCCAGCAGGCCGGGGAGGGGGTGGACCCGCAATGAGCAGTTCTTC. This codes for CASRPGRGWTRNEQFF.

This chain connects TRBV4-1 to TRBJ2-7; 11 positions agree with TRBD2. The V gene's germline CDR1 is MGHRA and CDR2 YSYEKL. CDR3 length: 16 residues. The junction had 4 bases not matched to a gene; V was cut back by 0 bases and J by 3 bases. Written as DNA, the CDR3 is TGCGCCAGCAGCCAAGACGGGACTAGCGGCTTCTACGAGCAGTACTTC. Its protein is CASSQDGTSGFYEQYF.